Presented here are 3 T cell receptor beta chains from one specimen sequenced in a study of cytomegalovirus exposure and HLA in healthy donors. PCR primers comprised 60 Vbeta and 13 Jbeta primers. Some clones are missing from TCRdb's copy, which holds only in-frame ones; the method was immunoSEQ multiplex PCR. Of some 160,000 clones listed, about 78% were seen once; the top ten hold over 2%. The sample was PBMCs. The receptors stem from a man aged 55 to 70 in good health and CMV-seronegative.

The chain recombines TRBV7-2 with TRBJ2-5, with TRBD1 identical over 7 bases. Unmatched junction bases numbered 7, after V lost 5 bases and J lost 4 bases. CDR1 SGHTA and CDR2 FQGNSA come from the germline V gene. The CDR3 spans 14 residues. CDR3 residues: CASSPGTAVETQYF. CDR3 bases: TGTGCCAGCAGCCCTGGGACAGCAGTAGAGACCCAGTACTTC.

The chain couples TRBV5-8 to TRBJ2-2, with 15 positions matching TRBD2. The CDR3 covers 19 residues. V trimming: 2 bases; J trimming: 1 base; junction bases outside the gene matches: 6. Germline V lookup: CDR1 SGHTS, CDR2 YDEGEE. CDR3 loop: CASSLSGLAGGKNTGELFF. In DNA, the CDR3 is TGTGCCAGCAGCTTATCCGGACTAGCGGGGGGGAAGAACACCGGGGAGCTGTTTTTT.

A single count supports this clone. The chain recombines TRBV2 with TRBJ2-2, with 10 bases identical to TRBD1. V trimming: 6 bases; J trimming: 4 bases; junction bases outside the gene matches: 8. The CDR3 contains 16 residues. CDR1 is SNHLY and CDR2 is FYNNEI in the germline V gene. In nucleotides, the CDR3 is TGTGCCAGCAGGGAGGGACAGGGGATAGGCACCGGGGAGCTGTTTTTT. Translation: CASREGQGIGTGELFF.